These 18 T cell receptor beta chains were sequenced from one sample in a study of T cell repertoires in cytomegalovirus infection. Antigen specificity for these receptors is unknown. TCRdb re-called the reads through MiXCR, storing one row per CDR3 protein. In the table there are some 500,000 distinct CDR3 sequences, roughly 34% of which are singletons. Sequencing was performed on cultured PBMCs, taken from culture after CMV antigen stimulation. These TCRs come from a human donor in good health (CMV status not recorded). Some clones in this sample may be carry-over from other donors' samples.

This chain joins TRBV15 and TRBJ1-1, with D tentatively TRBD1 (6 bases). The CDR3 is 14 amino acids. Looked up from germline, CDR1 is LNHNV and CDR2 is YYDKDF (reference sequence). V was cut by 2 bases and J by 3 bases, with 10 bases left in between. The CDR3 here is CATSRPGQYTEAFF. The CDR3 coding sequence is TGTGCCACCAGCAGACCTGGACAGTACACTGAAGCTTTCTTT.

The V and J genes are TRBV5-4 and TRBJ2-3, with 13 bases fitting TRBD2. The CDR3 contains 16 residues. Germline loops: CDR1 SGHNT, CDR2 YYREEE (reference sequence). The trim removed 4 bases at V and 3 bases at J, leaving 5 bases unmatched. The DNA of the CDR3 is TGTGCCAGCAGCGTATTACTAGCGGGAGGGACAGATACGCAGTATTTT. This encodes CASSVLLAGGTDTQYF.

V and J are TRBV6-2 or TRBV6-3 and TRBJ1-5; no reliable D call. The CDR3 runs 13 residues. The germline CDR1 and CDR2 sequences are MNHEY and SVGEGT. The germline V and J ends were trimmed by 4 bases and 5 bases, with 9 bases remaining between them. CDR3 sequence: CASSWPGDQPQHF. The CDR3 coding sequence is TGTGCCAGCAGTTGGCCCGGTGATCAGCCCCAGCATTTT.

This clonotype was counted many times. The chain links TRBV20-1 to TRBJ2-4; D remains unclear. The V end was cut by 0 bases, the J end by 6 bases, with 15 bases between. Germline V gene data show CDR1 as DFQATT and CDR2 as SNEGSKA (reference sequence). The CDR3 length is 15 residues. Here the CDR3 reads CSARDLSTTGNIQYF. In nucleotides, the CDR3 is TGCAGTGCTAGAGATCTTAGCACCACTGGAAACATTCAGTACTTC.

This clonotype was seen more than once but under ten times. Written as DNA, the CDR3 is TGTGCCAGCAGCTTAGCGGGTCACAATGAGCAGTTCTTC. Its protein is CASSLAGHNEQFF. This chain uses TRBV7-3 with TRBJ2-1; D may be TRBD2 (5 bases). CDR1 SGHTA and CDR2 FQGTGA come from the germline V gene. Trimming pared 2 bases from V and 5 bases from J, leaving 7 bases between. The CDR3 is made up of 13 amino acids.

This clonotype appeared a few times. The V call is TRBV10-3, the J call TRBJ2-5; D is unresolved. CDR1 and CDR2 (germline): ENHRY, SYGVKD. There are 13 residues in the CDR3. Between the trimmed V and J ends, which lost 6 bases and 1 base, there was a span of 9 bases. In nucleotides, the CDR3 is TGTGCCATCAGCGTTTCCACCCAAGAGACCCAGTACTTC. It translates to CAISVSTQETQYF.

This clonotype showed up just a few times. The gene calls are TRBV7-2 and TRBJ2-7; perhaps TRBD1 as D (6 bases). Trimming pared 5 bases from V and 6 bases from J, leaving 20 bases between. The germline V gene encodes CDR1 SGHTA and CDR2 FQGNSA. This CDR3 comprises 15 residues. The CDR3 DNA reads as TGTGCCAGCAGCCCCCGCCGGGACACCAGCTCCGAGCAGTACTTC. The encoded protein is CASSPRRDTSSEQYF.

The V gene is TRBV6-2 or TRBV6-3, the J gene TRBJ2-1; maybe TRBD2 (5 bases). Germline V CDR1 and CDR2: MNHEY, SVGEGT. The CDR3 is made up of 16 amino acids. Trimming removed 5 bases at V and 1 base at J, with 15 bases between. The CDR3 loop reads CASSPSRRASYNEQFF. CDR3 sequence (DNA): TGTGCCAGCAGTCCTTCACGGCGGGCGTCCTACAATGAGCAGTTCTTC.

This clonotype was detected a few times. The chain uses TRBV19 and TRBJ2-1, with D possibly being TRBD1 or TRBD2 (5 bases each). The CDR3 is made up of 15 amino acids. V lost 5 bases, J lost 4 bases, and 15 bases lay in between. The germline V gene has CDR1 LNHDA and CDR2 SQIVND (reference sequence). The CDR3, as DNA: TGTGCCAGTAGTCGTACCAGGGACCCGTACAATGAGCAGTTCTTC. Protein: CASSRTRDPYNEQFF. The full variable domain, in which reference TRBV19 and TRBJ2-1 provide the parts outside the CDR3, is DGGITQSPKYLFRKEGQNVTLSCEQNLNHDAMYWYRQDPGQGLRLIYYSQIVNDFQKGDIAEGYSVSREKKESFPLTVTSAQKNPTAFYLCASSRTRDPYNEQFFGPGTRLTVL.

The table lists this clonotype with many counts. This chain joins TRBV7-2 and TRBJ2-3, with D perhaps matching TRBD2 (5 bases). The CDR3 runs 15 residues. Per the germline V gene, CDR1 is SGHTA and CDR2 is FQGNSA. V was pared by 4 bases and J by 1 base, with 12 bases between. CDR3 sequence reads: CASSSQRIGTDTQYF. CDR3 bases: TGTGCCAGCAGCTCCCAGCGGATAGGCACAGATACGCAGTATTTT.

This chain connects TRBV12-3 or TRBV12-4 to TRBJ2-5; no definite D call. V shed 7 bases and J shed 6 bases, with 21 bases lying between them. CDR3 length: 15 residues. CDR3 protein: CASTPGRAAVKTQYF. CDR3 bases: TGTGCCAGCACCCCCGGAAGGGCCGCTGTTAAGACCCAGTACTTC.

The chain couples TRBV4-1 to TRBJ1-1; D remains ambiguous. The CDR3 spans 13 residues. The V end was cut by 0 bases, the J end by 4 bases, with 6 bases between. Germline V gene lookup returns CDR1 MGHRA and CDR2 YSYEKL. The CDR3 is CASSQEWGTEAFF. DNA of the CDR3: TGCGCCAGCAGCCAAGAGTGGGGCACTGAAGCTTTCTTT.

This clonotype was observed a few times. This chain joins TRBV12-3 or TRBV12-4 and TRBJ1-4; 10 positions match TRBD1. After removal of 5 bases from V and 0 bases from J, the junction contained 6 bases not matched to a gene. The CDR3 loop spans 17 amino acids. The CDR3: CASSRDRGPATNEKLFF. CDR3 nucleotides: TGTGCCAGCAGTCGGGACAGGGGACCTGCAACTAATGAAAAACTGTTTTTT.

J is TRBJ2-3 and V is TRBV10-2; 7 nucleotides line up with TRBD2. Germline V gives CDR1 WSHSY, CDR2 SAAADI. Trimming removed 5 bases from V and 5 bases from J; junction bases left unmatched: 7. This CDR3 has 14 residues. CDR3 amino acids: CASSLTAGVDTQYF. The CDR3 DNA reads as TGCGCCAGCAGTTTGACTGCGGGGGTAGATACGCAGTATTTT.

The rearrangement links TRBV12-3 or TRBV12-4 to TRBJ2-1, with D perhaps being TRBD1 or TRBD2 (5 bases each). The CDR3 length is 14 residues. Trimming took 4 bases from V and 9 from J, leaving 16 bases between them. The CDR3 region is CASSSSARGVEQFF. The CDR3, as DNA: TGTGCCAGCAGTTCCTCCGCTAGAGGGGTTGAGCAGTTCTTC.

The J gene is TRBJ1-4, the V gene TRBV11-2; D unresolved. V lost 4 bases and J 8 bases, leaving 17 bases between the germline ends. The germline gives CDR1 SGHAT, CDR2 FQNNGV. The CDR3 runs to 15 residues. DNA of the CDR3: TGTGCCAGCAGCTGGAGGGTATCGGCAGTCGAAAAACTGTTTTTT. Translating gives CASSWRVSAVEKLFF.

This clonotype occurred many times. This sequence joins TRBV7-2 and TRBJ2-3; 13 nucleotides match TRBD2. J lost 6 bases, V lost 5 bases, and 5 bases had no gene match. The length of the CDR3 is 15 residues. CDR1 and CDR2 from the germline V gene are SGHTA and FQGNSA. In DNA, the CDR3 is TGTGCCAGCAGCCCAAGGACTAGCGGGAGTGATACGCAGTATTTT. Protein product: CASSPRTSGSDTQYF. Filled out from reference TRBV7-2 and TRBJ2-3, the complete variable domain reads GAGVSQSPSNKVTEKGKDVELRCDPISGHTALYWYRQSLGQGLEFLIYFQGNSAPDKSGLPSDRFSAERTGGSVSTLTIQRTQQEDSAVYLCASSPRTSGSDTQYFGPGTRLTVL.

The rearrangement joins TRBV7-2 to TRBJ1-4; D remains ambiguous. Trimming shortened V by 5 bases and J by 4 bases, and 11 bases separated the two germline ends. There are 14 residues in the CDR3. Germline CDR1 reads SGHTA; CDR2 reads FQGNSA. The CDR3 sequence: CASSTRANNEKLFF. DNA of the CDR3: TGTGCCAGCAGCACCCGGGCCAATAATGAAAAACTGTTTTTT. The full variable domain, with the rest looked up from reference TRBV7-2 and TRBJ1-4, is GAGVSQSPSNKVTEKGKDVELRCDPISGHTALYWYRQSLGQGLEFLIYFQGNSAPDKSGLPSDRFSAERTGGSVSTLTIQRTQQEDSAVYLCASSTRANNEKLFFGSGTQLSVL.